The rows below give T cell receptor beta chains drawn from one sample of a study of control samples from healthy donors and cancer patients. The assay was immunoSEQ multiplex PCR, and TCRdb's table has in-frame clones only and misses some. The sample records under 200,000 clones, about 94% being singletons. Material: blood. The receptors were sampled from a woman aged 25 to 39 in good health. Both conserved end residues are part of each CDR3. D genes are given only for firm matches. Expanded clones get a size class; other rows say once, few or many, or leave the size out.

>once|TRBJ2-7|-|TRBV7-8
CASSPRAPGLNYEQYF
TGTGCCAGCAGCCCTAGGGCCCCGGGACTGAACTACGAGCAGTACTTC
>-|TRBJ1-3|-|TRBV7-9
CASMGGRGNTIYF
TGTGCCAGCATGGGGGGCAGGGGAAACACCATATATTTT
>-|TRBJ1-3|TRBD1|TRBV30
CATTDRVGNTIYF
TGTGCCACCACGGACAGGGTTGGAAACACCATATATTTT
>-|TRBJ2-7|-|TRBV7-9
CASSLALLSHEQYF
TGTGCCAGCAGCTTAGCGCTTCTCTCCCACGAGCAGTACTTC
>-|TRBJ2-2|-|TRBV11-2
CASSLRGSDTGELFF
TGTGCCAGCAGCTTAAGGGGTAGCGACACCGGGGAGCTGTTTTTT
>-|TRBJ1-1|-|TRBV5-4
CASSFRKGDNTEAFF
TGTGCCAGCAGCTTCCGGAAGGGGGACAACACTGAAGCTTTCTTT
>once|TRBJ1-1|-|TRBV7-3
CASSLNPGKNTEAFF
TGTGCCAGCAGCTTAAATCCAGGAAAGAACACTGAAGCTTTCTTT
>-|TRBJ2-3|-|TRBV5-1
CASSYRSVPTDTQYF
TGCGCCAGCAGCTACAGGAGTGTCCCCACAGATACGCAGTATTTT
>-|TRBJ1-5|-|TRBV15
CATSAFLLGNQPQHF
TGTGCCACCAGCGCATTCTTACTGGGCAATCAGCCCCAGCATTTT
>-|TRBJ2-7|TRBD2|TRBV5-5
CASSPSGNAYEQYF
TGTGCCAGCAGCCCTAGCGGGAACGCCTACGAGCAGTACTTC
>-|TRBJ2-1|-|TRBV14
CASSQTSGEQFF
TGTGCCAGCAGCCAGACTTCAGGGGAGCAGTTCTTC
>once|TRBJ2-5|-|TRBV3-1/TRBV3-2
CASSLLSGRGTQYF
TGTGCCAGCAGCCTCCTCTCGGGACGAGGGACCCAGTACTTC
>-|TRBJ2-1|-|TRBV28
CASSLGEGVYNEQFF
TGTGCCAGCAGTTTAGGGGAGGGGGTCTACAATGAGCAGTTCTTC
>-|TRBJ2-7|-|TRBV14
CASSQLARPYEQYF
TGTGCCAGCAGCCAACTAGCGCGTCCCTACGAGCAGTACTTC
>-|TRBJ2-1|-|TRBV19
CASSPPPGRLSYNEQFF
TGTGCCAGTAGTCCCCCACCGGGACGGCTCTCCTACAATGAGCAGTTCTTC
>-|TRBJ2-7|TRBD1|TRBV6-2/TRBV6-3
CASSDNRDRAYEQYF
TGTGCCAGCAGCGACAACCGGGACAGAGCCTACGAGCAGTACTTC
>-|TRBJ1-1|-|TRBV7-3
CASSLQGNTEAFF
TGTGCCAGCAGCTTACAGGGGAACACTGAAGCTTTCTTT
>-|TRBJ2-2|TRBD2|TRBV7-9
CASSVGGLAATGELFF
TGTGCCAGCAGCGTAGGCGGACTAGCGGCCACCGGGGAGCTGTTTTTT
>-|TRBJ2-7|TRBD2|TRBV3-1/TRBV3-2
CASSAGGDPSYEQYF
TGTGCCAGCAGCGCGGGGGGGGATCCATCCTACGAGCAGTACTTC
>-|TRBJ2-1|-|TRBV10-1
CASSDPPGEQFF
TGCGCCAGCAGCGATCCCCCAGGGGAGCAGTTCTTC
>-|TRBJ2-2|TRBD2|TRBV9
CASSPMIAGAANTGELFF
TGTGCCAGCAGCCCCATGATAGCGGGAGCTGCGAACACCGGGGAGCTGTTTTTT
>-|TRBJ2-5|TRBD2|TRBV10-1
CASSSGTSGSGETQYF
TGCGCCAGCAGCTCCGGGACTAGCGGGAGTGGTGAGACCCAGTACTTC
>-|TRBJ1-2|-|TRBV24-1
CATSEGAGYGYTF
TGTGCCACCAGTGAGGGGGCTGGCTATGGCTACACCTTC
>-|TRBJ1-5|-|TRBV6-2/TRBV6-3
CASSYRWAQHF
TGTGCCAGCAGTTACCGCTGGGCTCAGCATTTT
>-|TRBJ2-2|-|TRBV28
CASGQPNTGELFF
TGTGCCAGCGGACAACCGAACACCGGGGAGCTGTTTTTT
>once|TRBJ2-2|-|TRBV2
CASSDFPAGTGELFF
TGTGCCAGCAGTGACTTCCCCGCAGGGACCGGGGAGCTGTTTTTT
>-|TRBJ2-1|TRBD2|TRBV5-1
CASSISGSSYNEQFF
TGCGCCAGCAGCATTAGCGGGAGCTCTTACAATGAGCAGTTCTTC
>-|TRBJ2-1|TRBD1|TRBV10-3
CALGTGDNEQFF
TGTGCCTTAGGGACAGGGGACAATGAGCAGTTCTTC
>-|TRBJ1-4|-|TRBV9
CASSVGRTVTNEKLFF
TGTGCCAGCAGCGTAGGGAGGACAGTAACTAATGAAAAACTGTTTTTT
>-|TRBJ2-7|TRBD1|TRBV6-5
CASSLFLGTANYEQYF
TGTGCCAGCAGTTTATTCCTTGGGACAGCTAACTACGAGCAGTACTTC
>once|TRBJ1-1|TRBD1|TRBV5-1
CASRLGQMNTEAFF
TGCGCCAGCAGGTTGGGACAGATGAACACTGAAGCTTTCTTT
>-|TRBJ1-1|-|TRBV4-1
CASSQANMGLVTEAFF
TGCGCCAGCAGCCAAGCGAATATGGGATTGGTCACTGAAGCTTTCTTT
>-|TRBJ2-5|TRBD2|TRBV27
CASRGLALTPGETQYF
TGTGCCAGCAGAGGACTAGCCCTAACGCCGGGGGAGACCCAGTACTTC
>-|TRBJ2-7|-|TRBV19
CASSTVQGQTYEQYF
TGTGCCAGTAGTACTGTCCAGGGGCAAACTTACGAGCAGTACTTC
>-|TRBJ2-5|TRBD2|TRBV7-2
CASSLGLAGVLVSGETQYF
TGTGCCAGCAGCTTAGGACTAGCGGGAGTACTGGTTTCTGGGGAGACCCAGTACTTC
>-|TRBJ1-1|-|TRBV11-2
CASSPQGNTEAFF
TGTGCCAGCAGCCCTCAGGGGAACACTGAAGCTTTCTTT
>-|TRBJ2-7|TRBD2|TRBV5-1
CASSAGTSPYEQYF
TGCGCCAGCAGCGCCGGGACTAGTCCCTACGAGCAGTACTTC
>once|TRBJ1-4|-|TRBV5-6
CASSLVGGEKLFF
TGTGCCAGCAGCTTGGTTGGGGGTGAAAAACTGTTTTTT
>-|TRBJ2-1|TRBD2|TRBV7-6
CASSLLLAGSGYNEQFF
TGTGCCAGCAGCTTGTTATTAGCGGGATCTGGATACAATGAGCAGTTCTTC
>-|TRBJ1-5|-|TRBV23-1
CASSQTLGVFGNQPQHF
TGCGCCAGCAGTCAAACCTTAGGGGTGTTTGGCAATCAGCCCCAGCATTTT
>-|TRBJ2-2|-|TRBV10-3
CAISEKRVGQINTGELFF
TGTGCCATCAGTGAGAAGAGGGTAGGACAAATCAACACCGGGGAGCTGTTTTTT
>-|TRBJ2-6|-|TRBV7-2
CASSLANVLTF
TGTGCCAGCAGCTTAGCGAACGTCCTGACTTTC
>-|TRBJ1-3|-|TRBV5-1
CASSRYSDGSLSGNTIYF
TGCGCCAGCAGCCGCTATTCCGACGGGTCGCTCTCTGGAAACACCATATATTTT
>-|TRBJ2-3|TRBD2|TRBV7-6
CASSFSLAGSTDTQYF
TGTGCCAGCAGCTTTAGCCTAGCGGGAAGCACAGATACGCAGTATTTT
>-|TRBJ1-4|TRBD1|TRBV29-1
CSVGTGSEKLFF
TGCAGCGTTGGGACAGGGTCTGAAAAACTGTTTTTT
>-|TRBJ1-6|-|TRBV19
CASSIGMNSPLHF
TGTGCCAGTAGTATTGGGATGAATTCACCCCTCCACTTT
>-|TRBJ2-7|-|TRBV5-1
CASTYRDPPYEQYF
TGCGCCAGCACCTACAGGGATCCACCCTACGAGCAGTACTTC
>-|TRBJ2-3|-|TRBV19
CASRSHPDTQYF
TGTGCCAGTCGGTCCCACCCAGATACGCAGTATTTT
>once|TRBJ2-7|TRBD2|TRBV7-2
CASSSAGKIYEQYF
TGTGCCAGCAGCTCAGCGGGAAAAATCTACGAGCAGTACTTC
>-|TRBJ2-7|-|TRBV28
CASTSWDSSYEQYF
TGTGCCAGCACCTCATGGGATTCCTCCTACGAGCAGTACTTC
>many|TRBJ2-7|TRBD2|TRBV2
CASSETSGRARQYF
TGTGCCAGCAGTGAGACTAGCGGGAGGGCGAGGCAGTACTTC
>-|TRBJ2-7|TRBD2|TRBV6-2/TRBV6-3
CASSYLREEGEQYF
TGTGCCAGCAGTTATTTGCGGGAGGAGGGCGAGCAGTACTTC
>-|TRBJ2-2|-|TRBV9
CASSVATPGELFF
TGTGCCAGCAGCGTAGCTACTCCCGGGGAGCTGTTTTTT
>-|TRBJ1-2|-|TRBV11-2
CASSLNWGGGYTF
TGTGCCAGCAGCTTAAATTGGGGTGGAGGCTACACCTTC
>-|TRBJ2-1|-|TRBV29-1
CSVEFSDHYNEQFF
TGCAGCGTTGAATTTAGCGACCACTACAATGAGCAGTTCTTC